This TCR beta chain was captured by sequencing in a study of regulatory T cells in long-lasting Graves disease. This clonotype was observed at least ten times. Time point given: newly diagnosed GD, antithyroid drugs for less than 3 months. The TCR library was made from RNA extracted from PBMCs. To make TCR beta libraries, researchers used iRepertoire HTBI primers and Arm-PCR of CDR3 regions. In the original analysis: Analysis of the samples identified 50 to 70 TRBV and roughly 13 TRBJ segments. Each CDR3 protein gets one entry after TCRdb re-called the multiplex PCR reads with MiXCR. These V and J calls are TCRdb output, not the study's own analysis. The table records more than 450,000 distinct CDR3 sequences, about 17% of them present only once. These data are also associated with another study on T cells in Graves' hyperthyroidism and ophthalmopathy. This second study notes: Patients between 18 and 65 years old had hyperthyroidism, newly diagnosed and lasting under 2 months.

The specimen was peripheral blood mononuclear cells (PBMCs), collected at new diagnosis, from a patient treated with antithyroid drugs. This clonotype was sampled from a man aged 35 to 55 with Graves disease.

The CDR3 DNA reads TGTGCCACCTTGGGCCCCCTGGGAGAGACCCAGTACTTC. Translated, it gives CATLGPLGETQYF. The chain recombines TRBV7-9 with TRBJ2-5; D gene uncertain. Germline-derived CDR1 and CDR2 are SEHNR and FQNEAQ (reference sequence). The V gene lost 10 bases and the J gene lost 4 bases, with 16 bases spanning the gap. This CDR3 comprises 13 residues. The full variable domain, in which reference TRBV7-9 and TRBJ2-5 provide the parts outside the CDR3, is DTGVSQNPRHKITKRGQNVTFRCDPISEHNRLYWYRQTLGQGPEFLTYFQNEAQLEKSRLLSDRFSAERPKGSFSTLEIQRTEQGDSAMYLCATLGPLGETQYFGPGTRLLVL.